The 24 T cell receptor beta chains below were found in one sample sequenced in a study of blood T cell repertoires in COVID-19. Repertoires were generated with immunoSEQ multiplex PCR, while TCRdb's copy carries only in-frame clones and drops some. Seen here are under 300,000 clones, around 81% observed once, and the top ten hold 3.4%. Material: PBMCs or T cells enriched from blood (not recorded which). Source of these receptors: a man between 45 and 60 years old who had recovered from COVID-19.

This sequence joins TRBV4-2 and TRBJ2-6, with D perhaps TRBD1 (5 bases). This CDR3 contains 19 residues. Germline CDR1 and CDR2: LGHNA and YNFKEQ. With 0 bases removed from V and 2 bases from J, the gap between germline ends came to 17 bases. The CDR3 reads CASSQDRPGSRPGANVLTF. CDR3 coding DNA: TGTGCCAGCAGCCAAGATAGGCCAGGGTCACGCCCTGGGGCCAACGTCCTGACTTTC.

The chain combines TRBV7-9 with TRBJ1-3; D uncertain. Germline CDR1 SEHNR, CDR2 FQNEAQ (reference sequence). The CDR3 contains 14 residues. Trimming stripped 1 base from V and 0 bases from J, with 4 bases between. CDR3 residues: CASSLVSSGNTIYF. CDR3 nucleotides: TGTGCCAGCAGCTTAGTCAGCTCTGGAAACACCATATATTTT.

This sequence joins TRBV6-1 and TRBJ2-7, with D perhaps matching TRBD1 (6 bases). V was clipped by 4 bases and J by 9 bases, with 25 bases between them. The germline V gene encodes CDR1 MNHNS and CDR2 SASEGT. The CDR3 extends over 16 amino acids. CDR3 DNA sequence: TGTGCCAGCAGTGGAATAGGCGGACAGTCGGGTAGGGGGCAGTACTTC. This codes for CASSGIGGQSGRGQYF.

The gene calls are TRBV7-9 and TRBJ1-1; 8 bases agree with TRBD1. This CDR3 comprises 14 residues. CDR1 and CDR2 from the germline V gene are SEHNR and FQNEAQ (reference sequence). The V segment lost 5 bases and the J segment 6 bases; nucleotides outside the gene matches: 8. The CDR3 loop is CASSVETGVSEAFF. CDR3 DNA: TGTGCCAGCAGCGTAGAGACAGGGGTTTCTGAAGCTTTCTTT.

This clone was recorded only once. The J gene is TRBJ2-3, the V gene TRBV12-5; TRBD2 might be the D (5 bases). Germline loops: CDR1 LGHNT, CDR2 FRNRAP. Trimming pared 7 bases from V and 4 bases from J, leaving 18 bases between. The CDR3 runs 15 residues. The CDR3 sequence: CASAWPTGSSDTQYF. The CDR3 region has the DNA TGTGCTAGTGCCTGGCCGACGGGGAGCTCAGATACGCAGTATTTT.

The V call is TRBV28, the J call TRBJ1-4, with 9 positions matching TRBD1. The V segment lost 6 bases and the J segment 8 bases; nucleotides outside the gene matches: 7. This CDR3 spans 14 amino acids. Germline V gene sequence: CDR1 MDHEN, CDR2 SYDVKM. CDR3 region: CASRGTGSGEKLFF. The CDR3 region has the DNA TGTGCCAGCAGGGGGACAGGGTCTGGCGAAAAACTGTTTTTT.

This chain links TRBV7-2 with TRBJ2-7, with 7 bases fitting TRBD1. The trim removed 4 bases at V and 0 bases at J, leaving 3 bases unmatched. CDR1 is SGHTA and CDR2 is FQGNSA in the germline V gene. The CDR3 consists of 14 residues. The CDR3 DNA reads TGTGCCAGCAGCTCTCGACAGGGCTCCTACGAGCAGTACTTC. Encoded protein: CASSSRQGSYEQYF.

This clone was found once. This chain's CDR3 is CASSPRDRGLINQPQHF. The CDR3 DNA is TGTGCCAGCAGTCCCCGCGACAGGGGGCTCATCAATCAGCCCCAGCATTTT. V usage is TRBV28 and J usage is TRBJ1-5; the match to TRBD1 covers 10 bases. Trimming removed 5 bases from V and 3 bases from J; junction bases left unmatched: 10. This CDR3 is 17 amino acids long. Looked up from germline, CDR1 is MDHEN and CDR2 is SYDVKM.

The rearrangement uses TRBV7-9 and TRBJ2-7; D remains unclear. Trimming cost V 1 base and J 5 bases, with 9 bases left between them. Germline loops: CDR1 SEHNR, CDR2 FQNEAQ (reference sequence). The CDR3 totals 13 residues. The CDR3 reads CASSLVLRDEQYF. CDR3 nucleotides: TGTGCCAGCAGCTTAGTGCTTCGCGACGAGCAGTACTTC.

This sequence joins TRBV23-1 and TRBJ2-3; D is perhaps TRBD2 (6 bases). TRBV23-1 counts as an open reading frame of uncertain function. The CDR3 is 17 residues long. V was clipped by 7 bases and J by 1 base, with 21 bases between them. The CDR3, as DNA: TGCGCCAGCAATCCTCGCGGGATGGCTAATTGCACAGATACGCAGTATTTT. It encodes CASNPRGMANCTDTQYF.

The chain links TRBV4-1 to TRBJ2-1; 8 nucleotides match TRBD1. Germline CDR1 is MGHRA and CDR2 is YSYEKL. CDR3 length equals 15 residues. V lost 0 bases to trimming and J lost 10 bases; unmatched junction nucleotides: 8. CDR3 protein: CASSQEGQGSWEQFF. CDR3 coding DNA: TGCGCCAGCAGCCAAGAAGGACAGGGTTCATGGGAGCAGTTCTTC.

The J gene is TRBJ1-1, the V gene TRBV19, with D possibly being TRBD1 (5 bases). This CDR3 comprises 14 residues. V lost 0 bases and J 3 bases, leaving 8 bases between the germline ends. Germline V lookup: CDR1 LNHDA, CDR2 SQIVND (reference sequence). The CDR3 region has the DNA TGTGCCAGTAGTATAGATGGGGCCTACACTGAAGCTTTCTTT. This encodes CASSIDGAYTEAFF.

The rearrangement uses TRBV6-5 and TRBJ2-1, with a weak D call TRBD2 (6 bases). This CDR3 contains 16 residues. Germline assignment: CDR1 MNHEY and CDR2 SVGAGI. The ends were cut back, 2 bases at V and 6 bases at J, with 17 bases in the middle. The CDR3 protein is CASSYVFGGLGNEQFF. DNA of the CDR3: TGTGCCAGCAGTTACGTCTTCGGAGGGTTAGGCAATGAGCAGTTCTTC.

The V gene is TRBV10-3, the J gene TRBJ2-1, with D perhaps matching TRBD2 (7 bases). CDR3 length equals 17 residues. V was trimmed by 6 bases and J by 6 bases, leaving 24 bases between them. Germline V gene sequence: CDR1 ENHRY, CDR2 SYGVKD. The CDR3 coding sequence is TGTGCCATCAGCTCTGGGAGGGCGCGGGGGCTTGCCAATGAGCAGTTCTTC. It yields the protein CAISSGRARGLANEQFF.

The CDR3 loop is CASSLEAGLYSPLHF. DNA of the CDR3: TGTGCCAGCAGCTTAGAGGCAGGGCTTTATTCACCCCTCCACTTT. This chain uses TRBV11-2 with TRBJ1-6; D might be TRBD1 (5 bases). Germline V gene sequence: CDR1 SGHAT, CDR2 FQNNGV. This CDR3 has 15 amino acids. V was shortened by 0 bases and J by 8 bases, with 11 bases between the two germline ends.

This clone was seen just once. The CDR3, as DNA: TGTGCCAGCAGCTGGAGCGGGAGCCGCACAGATACGCAGTATTTT. Translation: CASSWSGSRTDTQYF. The rearrangement uses TRBV7-2 and TRBJ2-3; 8 positions agree with TRBD2. This CDR3 contains 15 residues. Germline V gene data show CDR1 as SGHTA and CDR2 as FQGNSA. Trimming at V came to 4 bases and at J to 1 base, leaving 4 bases not matched to a gene. Combining the CDR3 with reference TRBV7-2 and TRBJ2-3 gives the whole variable domain GAGVSQSPSNKVTEKGKDVELRCDPISGHTALYWYRQSLGQGLEFLIYFQGNSAPDKSGLPSDRFSAERTGGSVSTLTIQRTQQEDSAVYLCASSWSGSRTDTQYFGPGTRLTVL.

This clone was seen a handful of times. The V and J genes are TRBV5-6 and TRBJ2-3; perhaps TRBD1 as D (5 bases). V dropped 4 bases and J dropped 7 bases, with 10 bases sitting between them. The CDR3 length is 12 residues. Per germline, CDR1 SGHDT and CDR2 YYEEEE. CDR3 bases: TGTGCCAGCAGCCAGGGTGGGTATACGCAGTATTTT. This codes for CASSQGGYTQYF.

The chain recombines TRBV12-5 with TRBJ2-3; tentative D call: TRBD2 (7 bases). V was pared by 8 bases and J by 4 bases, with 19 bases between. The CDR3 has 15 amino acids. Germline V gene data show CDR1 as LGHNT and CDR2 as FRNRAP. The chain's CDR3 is CASRVGGASADTQYF. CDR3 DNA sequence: TGTGCTAGTAGAGTGGGGGGGGCGAGCGCAGATACGCAGTATTTT.

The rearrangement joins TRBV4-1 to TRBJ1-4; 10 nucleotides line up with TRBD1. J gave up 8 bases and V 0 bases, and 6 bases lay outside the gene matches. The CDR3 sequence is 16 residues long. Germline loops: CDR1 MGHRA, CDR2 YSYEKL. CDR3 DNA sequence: TGCGCCAGCAGCCAAGAAGAGCGGGACAGGGGCGAAAAACTGTTTTTT. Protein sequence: CASSQEERDRGEKLFF.

CDR3 in DNA: TGTGCCAGCAGCTTGACGGGGGGTAGGGATGAAGCTTTCTTT. Translated, it gives CASSLTGGRDEAFF. The chain employs TRBV5-5 and TRBJ1-1, with a tentative D call TRBD1 (5 bases). CDR1 and CDR2 (germline): SGHKS, YYEKEE (reference sequence). V was trimmed by 1 base and J by 7 bases, leaving 14 bases between them. The length of the CDR3 is 14 residues.

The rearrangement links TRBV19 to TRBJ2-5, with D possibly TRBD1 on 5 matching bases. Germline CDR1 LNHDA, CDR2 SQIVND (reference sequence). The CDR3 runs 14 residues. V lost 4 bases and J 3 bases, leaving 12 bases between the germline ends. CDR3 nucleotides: TGTGCCAGTAGTAGCCTAGGACAAGAAGAGACCCAGTACTTC. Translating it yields CASSSLGQEETQYF.

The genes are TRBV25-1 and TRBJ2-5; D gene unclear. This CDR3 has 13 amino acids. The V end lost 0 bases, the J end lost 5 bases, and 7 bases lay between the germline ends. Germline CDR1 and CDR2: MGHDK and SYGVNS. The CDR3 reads CASSEYYGETQYF. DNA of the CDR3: TGTGCCAGCAGTGAATATTACGGGGAGACCCAGTACTTC.

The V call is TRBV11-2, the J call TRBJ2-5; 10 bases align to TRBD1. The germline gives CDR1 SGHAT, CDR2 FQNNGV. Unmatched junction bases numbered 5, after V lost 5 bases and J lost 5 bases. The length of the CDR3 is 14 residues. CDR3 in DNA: TGTGCCAGCAGCCCGACAGGGGGCGAGGAGACCCAGTACTTC. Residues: CASSPTGGEETQYF.

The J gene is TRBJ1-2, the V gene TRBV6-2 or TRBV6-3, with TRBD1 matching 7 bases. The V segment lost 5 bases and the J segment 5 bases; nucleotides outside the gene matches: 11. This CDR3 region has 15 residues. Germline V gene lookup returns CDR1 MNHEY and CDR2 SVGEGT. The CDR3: CASSTTRTGGYGYTF. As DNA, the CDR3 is TGTGCCAGCAGTACTACTCGGACAGGAGGGTATGGCTACACCTTC.